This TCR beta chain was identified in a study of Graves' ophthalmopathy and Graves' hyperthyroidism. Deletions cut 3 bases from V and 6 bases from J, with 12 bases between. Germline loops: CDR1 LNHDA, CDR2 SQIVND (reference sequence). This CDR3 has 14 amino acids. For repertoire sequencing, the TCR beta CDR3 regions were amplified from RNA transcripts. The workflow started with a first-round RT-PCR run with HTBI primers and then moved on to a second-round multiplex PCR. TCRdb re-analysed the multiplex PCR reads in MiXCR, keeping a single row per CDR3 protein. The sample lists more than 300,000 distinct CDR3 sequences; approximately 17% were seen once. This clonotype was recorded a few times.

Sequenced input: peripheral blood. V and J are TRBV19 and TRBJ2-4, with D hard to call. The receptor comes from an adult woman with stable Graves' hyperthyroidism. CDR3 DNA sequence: TGTGCCAGTAGTATGTCGGACCAATTAAACATTCAGTACTTC. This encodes CASSMSDQLNIQYF.